Listed here are 18 T cell receptor beta chains from one sample, sequenced in a study of blood T cell repertoires in COVID-19. Assay used: immunoSEQ multiplex PCR; TCRdb lists only in-frame clones, some missing. Altogether over 200,000 clones are present, around 89% being singletons, with the ten largest covering around 0.99%. Material: peripheral blood. These receptors originate from a woman aged 40 to 55 who had recovered from COVID-19.

The chain carries TRBV18 and TRBJ2-2; TRBD2 might be the D (6 bases). The germline CDR1 and CDR2 sequences are KGHSH and LQKENI. This CDR3 spans 14 amino acids. The V end was cut by 4 bases, the J end by 7 bases, with 13 bases between. Here the CDR3 reads CASSRLTSNGELFF. In nucleotides, the CDR3 is TGTGCCAGCTCACGCCTGACTAGTAACGGGGAGCTGTTTTTT.

The CDR3 coding sequence is TGTGCCAGCAGGCCCAAGGGGGGGTACGAGCAGTACTTC. Its protein is CASRPKGGYEQYF. V is TRBV4-2 and J is TRBJ2-7, with D perhaps matching TRBD2 (7 bases). The germline V and J ends were trimmed by 6 bases and 4 bases, with 13 bases remaining between them. The CDR3 extends over 13 amino acids. Germline V gives CDR1 LGHNA, CDR2 YNFKEQ.

The CDR3 loop reads CASSPPDSPYEQYV. The CDR3 coding sequence is TGTGCCAGCAGTCCCCCCGACTCGCCCTACGAGCAGTACGTC. The chain carries TRBV6-2 or TRBV6-3 and TRBJ2-7, with D unclear. Trimming removed 5 bases from V and 2 bases from J, with 13 bases in between. CDR1 MNHEY and CDR2 SVGEGT come from the germline V gene. The CDR3 runs 14 residues.

In this sample, this clone turned up once. The CDR3 nucleotides are TGTGCCATCAGTGATTCGAGTGGCAATGAGCAGTTCTTC. Its translation: CAISDSSGNEQFF. V gene TRBV10-3 combines with J gene TRBJ2-1; D is uncertain. The CDR3 is made up of 13 amino acids. Germline CDR1 ENHRY, CDR2 SYGVKD. Trimming removed 3 bases at V and 6 bases at J, with 9 bases between.

The chain recombines TRBV5-6 with TRBJ1-6, with a weak D call TRBD1 (5 bases). The CDR3 totals 17 residues. V lost 4 bases and J lost 7, with 21 bases in between. CDR1 and CDR2 (germline): SGHDT, YYEEEE. Written as DNA, the CDR3 is TGTGCCAGCAGCCCGGGTATTGGGGGGGGGACCAATTCACCCCTCCACTTT. It yields the protein CASSPGIGGGTNSPLHF.

This rearrangement joins TRBV24-1 to TRBJ1-3, with D perhaps TRBD1 (5 bases). V was clipped by 4 bases and J by 8 bases, with 14 bases between them. The CDR3 consists of 14 residues. Germline V gene sequence: CDR1 KGHDR, CDR2 SFDVKD. In DNA, the CDR3 is TGTGCCACCAGTGACCCCCGGACGGGGGACACCATATATTTT. This gives the protein CATSDPRTGDTIYF.

The J gene is TRBJ2-1, the V gene TRBV15; a weak D match, TRBD1 (7 bases). V dropped 7 bases and J dropped 7 bases, with 17 bases sitting between them. Germline V gene data show CDR1 as LNHNV and CDR2 as YYDKDF (reference sequence). This CDR3 comprises 14 residues. CDR3 residues: CATNAGGSVNEQFF. DNA of the CDR3: TGTGCCACCAACGCAGGGGGGTCGGTGAATGAGCAGTTCTTC.

Comment on this clone: This sample also contains other DNA sequences that code for the same CDR3. This chain links TRBV30 with TRBJ1-5; 11 nucleotides agree with TRBD1. The CDR3 covers 14 residues. V shed 1 base, J shed 6 bases, and the junction held 2 bases outside the gene matches. CDR1 is GTSNPN and CDR2 is SVGIG in the germline V gene (reference sequence). The CDR3 DNA sequence: TGTGCCTGGAGTGGGGGACAGGGGGGTCAGCCCCAGCATTTT. It translates to CAWSGGQGGQPQHF.

V and J are TRBV6-5 and TRBJ2-1; TRBD2 is a possible D gene (5 bases). Between the trimmed V and J ends, which lost 6 bases and 3 bases, there was a span of 15 bases. CDR1 and CDR2 (germline): MNHEY, SVGAGI. This CDR3 has 15 residues. The CDR3 DNA reads TGTGCCAGCAGCCCCATCGGAGGACTCTACAATGAGCAGTTCTTC. Translation: CASSPIGGLYNEQFF.

The chain couples TRBV11-3 to TRBJ1-6; D unresolved. V was clipped by 1 base and J by 0 bases, with 10 bases between them. In germline, CDR1 is SGHNT, CDR2 YENEEA. This CDR3 is 17 amino acids long. The CDR3 DNA reads TGTGCCAGCAGCTTAGCCGACCCGGGCTCCTATAATTCACCCCTCCACTTT. Protein sequence: CASSLADPGSYNSPLHF.

This CDR3 reads CSVPLPGLAGGVYEQYF. The CDR3 DNA reads TGCAGCGTACCGCTTCCGGGACTAGCGGGAGGTGTCTACGAGCAGTACTTC. V is TRBV29-1 and J is TRBJ2-7, with 15 bases fitting TRBD2. The CDR3 is 17 amino acids. V lost 6 bases to trimming and J lost 3 bases; unmatched junction nucleotides: 12. Per germline, CDR1 SQVTM and CDR2 ANQGSEA.

This clone was counted once. This chain uses TRBV5-1 with TRBJ2-5, with D maybe TRBD2 (6 bases). Germline-derived CDR1 and CDR2 are SGHRS and YFSETQ. The CDR3 extends over 15 amino acids. V lost 4 bases to trimming and J lost 5 bases, with 18 bases between them. CDR3 sequence reads: CASSPMEGLGETQYF. The DNA for the CDR3 is TGCGCCAGCAGCCCAATGGAGGGCCTCGGGGAGACCCAGTACTTC.

The CDR3: CASTGLAGGHEQYF. The DNA for the CDR3 is TGTGCCAGCACCGGACTAGCGGGGGGCCACGAGCAGTACTTC. V is TRBV7-2 and J is TRBJ2-7, with 14 bases fitting TRBD2. The V and J ends lost 7 bases and 5 bases, in that order; junction bases with no gene match: 4. Germline V lookup: CDR1 SGHTA, CDR2 FQGNSA. CDR3 length equals 14 residues.

The chain carries TRBV5-6 and TRBJ1-4; tentatively, D is TRBD1 (5 bases). The germline V gene has CDR1 SGHDT and CDR2 YYEEEE. This CDR3 has 17 residues. V gave up 3 bases and J gave up 4 bases, with 19 bases separating them. The CDR3 is CASSWGPGAGLNEKLFF. The CDR3, as DNA: TGTGCCAGCAGCTGGGGCCCTGGGGCAGGCCTTAATGAAAAACTGTTTTTT.

The chain links TRBV7-9 to TRBJ2-7, with 7 positions matching TRBD1. The CDR3 sequence is 15 residues long. Germline-derived CDR1 and CDR2 are SEHNR and FQNEAQ (reference sequence). J was trimmed by 7 bases and V by 5 bases; bases with no gene match: 14. The CDR3 DNA follows: TGTGCCAGCAGCCTAGGGGCAGGGGGTCTCCGGGAGCAGTACTTC. Its protein is CASSLGAGGLREQYF. Combining the CDR3 with reference TRBV7-9 and TRBJ2-7 gives the whole variable domain DTGVSQNPRHKITKRGQNVTFRCDPISEHNRLYWYRQTLGQGPEFLTYFQNEAQLEKSRLLSDRFSAERPKGSFSTLEIQRTEQGDSAMYLCASSLGAGGLREQYFGPGTRLTVT.

The chain recombines TRBV6-2 or TRBV6-3 with TRBJ2-1; TRBD2 aligns across 7 bases. The ends lost 5 bases at V and 10 bases at J; junction bases unmatched: 17. The CDR3 contains 16 residues. Germline-derived CDR1 and CDR2 are MNHEY and SVGEGT. In nucleotides, the CDR3 is TGTGCCAGCAGTCCGTCCCGGGACTACCACCGTATGGAGCAGTTCTTC. This sequence encodes CASSPSRDYHRMEQFF.

The CDR3: CASSQGTGGLTDTQYF. The CDR3 nucleotides read TGTGCCAGCAGCCAAGGGACAGGGGGCCTCACAGATACGCAGTATTTT. The chain carries TRBV3-1 (or the pseudogene TRBV3-2) and TRBJ2-3, with 11 bases matching TRBD1. CDR1 is LGHDT and CDR2 is YNNKEL in the germline V gene (reference sequence). Unmatched junction bases numbered 2, after V lost 1 base and J lost 2 bases. CDR3 size: 16 residues.

The chain couples TRBV24-1 to TRBJ2-3; 12 positions agree with TRBD2. Germline V CDR1 and CDR2: KGHDR, SFDVKD. V lost 3 bases, J lost 4 bases, and 10 bases stayed unmatched. The CDR3 contains 18 residues. CDR3 region: CATSDRPPSGRAPDTQYF. DNA of the CDR3: TGTGCCACCAGTGATCGCCCCCCTAGCGGGAGGGCGCCAGATACGCAGTATTTT.